This T cell receptor beta chain was identified in a study of long-term antiretroviral therapy in people with HIV. Whole-study findings and limits: Control repertoires displayed wider CDR3 length ranges than the HIV repertoires.

Survey-level resolution applied to immunoSEQ assay v3.0. Method: immunoSEQ multiplex PCR; TCRdb's copy keeps in-frame clones and lacks some. The sample lists about 33,000 clones, around 96% occurring once. Comment on this clone: The antigen remains undetermined.

The sample was unsorted PBMCs, taken 6.5 to 6.9 years after starting antiretroviral therapy. This TCR was recovered from a man between 25 and 39 years old with HIV.

CDR3 in DNA: TGTGCCAGCAGCGCGACTAGCGGGGAGACCCAGTACTTC. It specifies CASSATSGETQYF. The rearrangement uses TRBV13 and TRBJ2-5; 10 positions match TRBD2. Germline assignment: CDR1 PRHDT and CDR2 FYEKMQ (reference sequence). The CDR3 consists of 13 residues. V shed 5 bases and J 5 bases; nucleotides not matched to a gene: 2.